A selection of T cell receptor beta chains follows, all from one sample in a study of T-cell memory formation after mild COVID-19. Each CDR3 protein gets one entry after TCRdb re-called the 5' RACE reads with MiXCR. The sample lists about 140,000 distinct CDR3 sequences; approximately 14% were seen once. Specimen: PBMCs or a T cell subset sorted from them (not recorded which). These receptor sequences come from an adult woman who had mild COVID-19 (a few samples of this study predate the infection). Cell type and time point are not known. CDR3s include the opening cysteine and the closing phenylalanine or tryptophan. Each record gives: V gene, J gene, D gene, clone size, CDR3 DNA, CDR3 protein. A D gene is named only where the DNA matches it firmly. Expanded clones get a size class; other rows say once, few or many, or leave the size out.

>TRBV7-2|TRBJ2-1|TRBD2|few
TGTGCCAGCAGCTCCCCCGCCGGTAGCGGGAGGGGCTACAATGAGCAGTTCTTC
CASSSPAGSGRGYNEQFF
>TRBV7-9|TRBJ2-1|TRBD2|NA
TGTGCCAGCAGCTTAGGCGGGAGGGCCGGGGATGAGCAGTTCTTC
CASSLGGRAGDEQFF
>TRBV10-2|TRBJ2-3|TRBD2|NA
TGCGCCAGCAAGGGAGGGAGGGGACCGACAGATACGCAGTATTTT
CASKGGRGPTDTQYF
>TRBV7-2|TRBJ1-1|NA|many
TGTGCCAGCAGCTTAGGACAGACGAACACTGAAGCTTTCTTT
CASSLGQTNTEAFF
>TRBV7-2|TRBJ2-1|TRBD1|NA
TGTGCCAGCAGCTTACCTCAGGGGGCAGGGAGTGGGCAGTTCTTC
CASSLPQGAGSGQFF
>TRBV4-1|TRBJ2-2|NA|NA
TGCGCCAGCAGCCAAGATCCGACGGGCACCGGGGAGCTGTTTTTT
CASSQDPTGTGELFF
>TRBV3-1|TRBJ1-6|NA|NA
TGTGCCAGCAGCCAAGGGGGGGGTAATTCACCCCTCCACTTT
CASSQGGGNSPLHF
>TRBV5-8|TRBJ1-5|TRBD1|few
TGTGCCAGCAGCTGGGGACAGGGTAGCAATCAGCCCCAGCATTTT
CASSWGQGSNQPQHF
>TRBV6-6|TRBJ2-7|NA|few
TGTGCCAGCAGTAAGAGTAGAGACGAGCAGTACTTC
CASSKSRDEQYF
>TRBV5-4|TRBJ1-2|TRBD1|few
TGTGCCAGCAGCCCCCCGGGGGACAGAAGCACCTTC
CASSPPGDRSTF
>TRBV7-9|TRBJ2-1|TRBD2|few
TGTGCCAGCAGCTTAGTAGCGGGACTACCTAATAACAATGAGCAGTTCTTC
CASSLVAGLPNNNEQFF
>TRBV4-2|TRBJ2-1|NA|NA
TGTGCCAGCAGCCACTTAGGGTCGGGACCGAGCTCCTACAATGAGCAGTTCTTC
CASSHLGSGPSSYNEQFF
>TRBV9|TRBJ2-7|NA|NA
TGTGCCAGCAGCGTAGAAAGATTAGCGGTCTCCTACGAGCAGTACTTC
CASSVERLAVSYEQYF
>TRBV5-1|TRBJ1-1|NA|few
TGCGCCAGCAGCTTGGCAAGTCGGGGCTTGGGCACTGAAGCTTTCTTT
CASSLASRGLGTEAFF
>TRBV7-2|TRBJ1-6|TRBD1|few
TGTGCCAGCAGCCAGGGGGGGCTCGGTTCACCCCTCCACTTT
CASSQGGLGSPLHF
>TRBV7-2|TRBJ2-1|NA|NA
TGTGCCAGCAGCTTAGCGCTCGGACAGAGCTCCTACAATGAGCAGTTCTTC
CASSLALGQSSYNEQFF
>TRBV6-2/TRBV6-3|TRBJ1-1|NA|NA
TGTGCCAGCAGTTACTTCGTAGAAGCTTTCTTT
CASSYFVEAFF
>TRBV12-2|TRBJ1-5|NA|NA
TGTGCAAGTCGCTTATCTGCCTGTGATAGCAATCAGCCCCAGCATTTT
CASRLSACDSNQPQHF
>TRBV10-3|TRBJ2-7|NA|many
TGTGCCATCAGTGGGGACAAGACCTACGAGCAGTACTTC
CAISGDKTYEQYF
>TRBV5-1|TRBJ2-1|TRBD1|few
TGCGCCAGCAGCTTGATGGGTAGGTCAGGAAAGGGGGCAATGGATTGGAATGAGCAGTTCTTC
CASSLMGRSGKGAMDWNEQFF
>TRBV7-2|TRBJ2-7|NA|few
TGTGCCAGCAGCTTTTGGGGGAGCTCCTACGAGCAGTACTTC
CASSFWGSSYEQYF
>TRBV20-1|TRBJ2-3|TRBD2|few
TGCAGTGCTCCCCACCCACCTACGCTAGCGGGAGGCACAGATACGCAGTATTTT
CSAPHPPTLAGGTDTQYF